Below, 29 T cell receptor beta chains from the same sample are listed, as sequenced in a study of T cells in tumors after PD-1 blockade (dated by TCRdb to the late 2010s). The label giving this sample's time point can be read as: after anti-PD-1 therapy. Library method: the immunoSEQ multiplex PCR assay. TCRdb retrieved this table from immuneACCESS and kept in-frame rearrangements only. Not all clones are present; in checked studies, unresolved V genes account for under half, and no reason is known for the remainder. The sample has 34,000 or so clones on record, 73% of them singletons. The ten largest clones take up around two fifths of the sample. The starting material was PBMCs, obtained after anti-PD-1 treatment. All receptors come from a human donor with basal cell carcinoma.

In this sample, this clone turned up a few times. The chain uses TRBV10-3 and TRBJ1-1; no clear D gene. Trimming removed 0 bases at V and 1 base at J, with 18 bases between. Germline lookup yields CDR1 ENHRY and CDR2 SYGVKD. This CDR3 contains 18 residues. The CDR3 here is CAISESTKGNSQNTEAFF. The CDR3, as DNA: TGTGCCATCAGTGAGTCGACGAAAGGAAACAGCCAGAACACTGAAGCTTTCTTT.

This chain links TRBV28 with TRBJ2-7; 12 bases are a match to TRBD2. From germline, CDR1 is MDHEN and CDR2 SYDVKM. V trimming: 8 bases; J trimming: 6 bases; junction bases outside the gene matches: 8. This CDR3 contains 14 residues. The CDR3 is CASGTSGRSGEQYF. The CDR3, as DNA: TGTGCCAGCGGTACTAGCGGGAGGTCTGGCGAGCAGTACTTC.

The rearrangement joins TRBV5-4 to TRBJ1-1; D is unresolved. Trimming took off 0 bases at V and 0 bases at J, with 9 bases between the two ends. The CDR3 is 15 amino acids. Germline V gene data show CDR1 as SGHNT and CDR2 as YYREEE (reference sequence). The CDR3 sequence is CASSLAEQLNTEAFF. The CDR3, as DNA: TGTGCCAGCAGCTTGGCCGAACAGTTGAACACTGAAGCTTTCTTT.

This rearrangement joins TRBV14 to TRBJ2-1, with 11 bases matching TRBD2. V dropped 2 bases and J dropped 4; count of bases not matched to a gene: 4. From germline, CDR1 is SGHDN and CDR2 FVKESK. This CDR3 has 16 amino acids. The CDR3 here is CASSQLTSGAYNEQFF. The CDR3 DNA sequence: TGTGCCAGCAGCCAATTGACTAGCGGGGCTTACAATGAGCAGTTCTTC.

This clone has only a few counts. The chain recombines TRBV9 with TRBJ2-7; no clear D gene. The CDR3 consists of 13 residues. Germline V gives CDR1 SGDLS, CDR2 YYNGEE. The ends were cut back, 3 bases at V and 3 bases at J, with 10 bases in the middle. DNA for the CDR3: TGTGCCAGCAGCGGTGCCGGAGACTACGAGCAGTACTTC. Residues: CASSGAGDYEQYF.

This clone was counted a single time. The V call is TRBV19, the J call TRBJ1-5; D is possibly TRBD1 (5 bases). In germline, CDR1 is LNHDA, CDR2 SQIVND (reference sequence). V was clipped by 0 bases and J by 3 bases, with 21 bases between them. The CDR3 has 19 amino acids. CDR3 amino acids: CASSIDSGGWGTSNQPQHF. CDR3 coding DNA: TGTGCCAGTAGTATAGATAGTGGTGGGTGGGGGACCTCCAATCAGCCCCAGCATTTT.

This chain connects TRBV5-4 to TRBJ2-5; the D gene could be TRBD1 or TRBD2 (5 bases each). V lost 1 base and J lost 6, with 16 bases in between. CDR3 length: 15 amino acids. The germline V gene has CDR1 SGHNT and CDR2 YYREEE (reference sequence). The CDR3 DNA is TGTGCCAGCAGCTTGTCCGGGGCTAGTCGCCAGACCCAGTACTTC. This encodes CASSLSGASRQTQYF. Combining the CDR3 with reference TRBV5-4 and TRBJ2-5 gives the whole variable domain ETGVTQSPTHLIKTRGQQVTLRCSSQSGHNTVSWYQQALGQGPQFIFQYYREEENGRGNFPPRFSGLQFPNYSSELNVNALELDDSALYLCASSLSGASRQTQYFGPGTRLLVL.

This clone was detected a few times. The rearrangement uses TRBV4-1 and TRBJ2-3, with D perhaps given as TRBD1 or TRBD2 (5 bases each). This CDR3 contains 20 residues. Per the germline V gene, CDR1 is MGHRA and CDR2 is YSYEKL. V shed 10 bases and J shed 2 bases, with 34 bases lying between them. The CDR3 protein is CATTKSPRGATSTDTDTQYF. The CDR3 nucleotides are TGCGCCACCACAAAATCTCCAAGGGGAGCAACCTCCACAGACACAGATACGCAGTATTTT.

V is TRBV6-5 and J is TRBJ2-1; TRBD1 agrees at 11 bases. The junction had 7 bases not matched to a gene; V was cut back by 2 bases and J by 7 bases. The CDR3 totals 16 residues. Germline CDR1 MNHEY, CDR2 SVGAGI. Here the CDR3 reads CASSYGQGAHENEQFF. In nucleotides, the CDR3 is TGTGCCAGCAGTTACGGACAGGGGGCTCATGAAAATGAGCAGTTCTTC.

The chain has TRBV28 and TRBJ2-7; 9 nucleotides agree with TRBD1. With V trimmed by 6 bases and J by 2 bases, 8 bases remained unmatched. CDR3 size: 15 residues. Germline V lookup: CDR1 MDHEN, CDR2 SYDVKM. The CDR3 loop reads CASRGGGTGPYEQYF. The CDR3 region has the DNA TGTGCCAGCAGGGGGGGCGGGACAGGGCCCTACGAGCAGTACTTC.

This chain links TRBV24-1 with TRBJ2-3; possible D gene TRBD1, 6 bases. The CDR3 consists of 13 residues. V lost 6 bases, J lost 0 bases, and 6 bases lay in between. Per germline, CDR1 KGHDR and CDR2 SFDVKD. CDR3 protein: CATSQGSTDTQYF. In nucleotides, the CDR3 is TGTGCCACCAGTCAGGGGAGCACAGATACGCAGTATTTT.

This clone showed up many times. The CDR3 nucleotides are TGCGCCAGCAGTCCCGGGACAGGGAAACCGGAGTACTTC. Translating it yields CASSPGTGKPEYF. V gene TRBV10-2 combines with J gene TRBJ2-7; 9 bases are shared with TRBD1. CDR3 length: 13 amino acids. The ends lost 5 bases at V and 11 bases at J; junction bases unmatched: 10. The germline gives CDR1 WSHSY, CDR2 SAAADI.

This clone was picked up a small number of times. The chain is built from TRBV2 and TRBJ2-3; D gene unclear. This CDR3 is 12 amino acids long. V was cut by 8 bases and J by 3 bases, with 9 bases left in between. Per germline, CDR1 SNHLY and CDR2 FYNNEI. Here the CDR3 DNA reads TGTGCCAGCGAAAAGGGAACAGATACGCAGTATTTT. Translating it yields CASEKGTDTQYF.

The chain has TRBV2 and TRBJ2-5; TRBD2 aligns across 13 bases. The CDR3 spans 15 residues. The V gene's germline CDR1 is SNHLY and CDR2 FYNNEI. J lost 1 base, V lost 6 bases, and 2 bases had no gene match. This CDR3 is CASRGLAGVQETQYF. The CDR3 DNA reads as TGTGCCAGCAGAGGACTAGCGGGGGTCCAAGAGACCCAGTACTTC.

The CDR3 DNA is TGTGCCAGCAGCGCTATACTAGCGGGGGCGCTCGGAGATACGCAGTATTTT. This translates into CASSAILAGALGDTQYF. V usage is TRBV7-9 and J usage is TRBJ2-3; TRBD2 matches at 11 bases. This CDR3 is 17 amino acids long. Losses at the gene ends were 5 bases for V and 5 bases for J; bases not matched to a gene: 12. CDR1 SEHNR and CDR2 FQNEAQ come from the germline V gene (reference sequence).

The rearrangement uses TRBV7-9 and TRBJ2-5; the match to TRBD2 covers 8 bases. Trimming at V came to 6 bases and at J to 5 bases, leaving 8 bases not matched to a gene. The CDR3 is 14 amino acids. CDR1 and CDR2 (germline): SEHNR, FQNEAQ (reference sequence). CDR3: CASRPSGGGETQYF. In nucleotides, the CDR3 is TGTGCCAGCAGACCTTCCGGCGGGGGGGAGACCCAGTACTTC.

The chain is built from TRBV7-9 and TRBJ2-7, with 8 nucleotides matching TRBD2. Trimming cost V 5 bases and J 0 bases; bases outside gene matches: 12. In germline, CDR1 is SEHNR, CDR2 FQNEAQ (reference sequence). The CDR3 length is 17 residues. In DNA, the CDR3 is TGTGCCAGCAGCCGGGGGGGTAGCGGGGCAAGCTCCTACGAGCAGTACTTC. Residues: CASSRGGSGASSYEQYF.

This clone turned up a few times. V and J are TRBV5-6 and TRBJ2-7; a weak D match, TRBD1 (6 bases). Per germline, CDR1 SGHDT and CDR2 YYEEEE. V lost 7 bases to trimming and J lost 0 bases, with 14 bases between them. The CDR3 runs to 14 residues. For the CDR3, the DNA is TGTGCCAGCGGAAGACAGGTGAGCTCCTACGAGCAGTACTTC. The encoded protein is CASGRQVSSYEQYF.

The rearrangement joins TRBV10-3 to TRBJ1-5, with TRBD1 matching 11 bases. The CDR3 has 13 residues. V lost 7 bases, J lost 5 bases, and 1 base stayed unmatched. Germline values: CDR1 ENHRY, CDR2 SYGVKD. The CDR3 protein is CAIKGQGDQPQHF. CDR3 bases: TGTGCCATCAAGGGACAGGGGGATCAGCCCCAGCATTTT.

The J gene is TRBJ1-5, the V gene TRBV19; TRBD1 agrees at 12 bases. Germline V gene lookup returns CDR1 LNHDA and CDR2 SQIVND (reference sequence). The CDR3 is 17 residues long. The trim removed 5 bases at V and 5 bases at J, leaving 10 bases unmatched. The CDR3 loop reads CASSPQGQGASDQPQHF. As DNA, the CDR3 is TGTGCCAGTAGTCCCCAGGGACAGGGGGCATCTGATCAGCCCCAGCATTTT.

The rearrangement links TRBV5-6 to TRBJ2-2; TRBD2 aligns across 12 bases. CDR3 size: 14 residues. V lost 4 bases to trimming and J lost 7 bases; unmatched junction nucleotides: 2. The germline gives CDR1 SGHDT, CDR2 YYEEEE. The CDR3 here is CASSKLAGGGELFF. CDR3 nucleotide sequence: TGTGCCAGCAGCAAACTAGCGGGAGGCGGGGAGCTGTTTTTT. Supplemented by reference TRBV5-6 and TRBJ2-2, the full variable domain reads DAGVTQSPTHLIKTRGQQVTLRCSPKSGHDTVSWYQQALGQGPQFIFQYYEEEERQRGNFPDRFSGHQFPNYSSELNVNALLLGDSALYLCASSKLAGGGELFFGEGSRLTVL.

CDR3 in amino acids: CASSLRGAGSYNSPLHF. The DNA of the CDR3 is TGTGCCAGCAGCCTCAGGGGGGCAGGCTCCTATAATTCACCCCTCCACTTT. The chain joins TRBV7-2 to TRBJ1-6, with 7 bases that match TRBD1. The CDR3 contains 17 residues. Germline V gene sequence: CDR1 SGHTA, CDR2 FQGNSA. V shed 5 bases, J shed 0 bases, and the junction held 7 bases outside the gene matches.

The chain employs TRBV9 and TRBJ1-4; the D is unclear. Germline assignment: CDR1 SGDLS and CDR2 YYNGEE. The CDR3 runs to 17 residues. Trimming took 0 bases from V and 0 from J, leaving 12 bases between them. CDR3 DNA sequence: TGTGCCAGCAGCGTAGATGGGAGCTCAGCAACTAATGAAAAACTGTTTTTT. This sequence encodes CASSVDGSSATNEKLFF.

The V gene is TRBV11-3, the J gene TRBJ2-1; D unresolved. CDR1 and CDR2 (germline): SGHNT, YENEEA. This CDR3 region has 12 residues. Trimming took 4 bases from V and 0 from J, leaving 1 base between them. CDR3 region: CASSYSYNEQFF. Written as DNA, the CDR3 is TGTGCCAGCAGCTACTCCTACAATGAGCAGTTCTTC. Filled out from reference TRBV11-3 and TRBJ2-1, the complete variable domain reads EAGVVQSPRYKIIEKKQPVAFWCNPISGHNTLYWYLQNLGQGPELLIRYENEEAVDDSQLPKDRFSAERLKGVDSTLKIQPAELGDSAVYLCASSYSYNEQFFGPGTRLTVL.

The chain is built from TRBV7-9 and TRBJ1-6, with D uncertain. The CDR3 is made up of 13 amino acids. Per the germline V gene, CDR1 is SEHNR and CDR2 is FQNEAQ (reference sequence). V was shortened by 1 base and J by 6 bases, with 4 bases between the two germline ends. CDR3 amino acids: CASSLGANSPLHF. As DNA, the CDR3 is TGTGCCAGCAGCTTAGGGGCTAATTCACCCCTCCACTTT.

The chain joins TRBV5-1 to TRBJ2-1; 7 positions match TRBD2. In germline, CDR1 is SGHRS, CDR2 YFSETQ. CDR3 length: 16 amino acids. The junction had 11 bases not matched to a gene; V was cut back by 0 bases and J by 8 bases. The CDR3 DNA reads as TGCGCCAGCAGCTTGGCCCTGACTGGTGGGGGGGATGAGCAGTTCTTC. Amino acid sequence: CASSLALTGGGDEQFF. Variable domain in full (rest from reference TRBV5-1 and TRBJ2-1): KAGVTQTPRYLIKTRGQQVTLSCSPISGHRSVSWYQQTPGQGLQFLFEYFSETQRNKGNFPGRFSGRQFSNSRSEMNVSTLELGDSALYLCASSLALTGGGDEQFFGPGTRLTVL.

The chain employs TRBV5-1 and TRBJ2-3; 11 nucleotides line up with TRBD2. After removal of 4 bases from V and 3 bases from J, the junction contained 4 bases not matched to a gene. The CDR3 has 15 amino acids. The germline V gene encodes CDR1 SGHRS and CDR2 YFSETQ. The CDR3 here is CASSPGLAETDTQYF. CDR3 nucleotide sequence: TGCGCCAGCAGCCCGGGACTAGCGGAGACAGATACGCAGTATTTT.

The J gene is TRBJ2-3, the V gene TRBV19; 15 bases align to TRBD2. This CDR3 is 16 amino acids long. The junction had 5 bases not matched to a gene; V was cut back by 3 bases and J by 7 bases. Per germline, CDR1 LNHDA and CDR2 SQIVND (reference sequence). Here the CDR3 DNA reads TGTGCCAGTAGTATCCCCGGGACTAGCGGGAGGAATACGCAGTATTTT. This sequence encodes CASSIPGTSGRNTQYF.

Remarks on this clone: The junction shows a germline mismatch at one end, possibly a read error. J is TRBJ2-2 and V is TRBV20-1; 8 bases line up with TRBD1. The CDR3 sequence is 11 residues long. CDR1 is DFQATT and CDR2 is SNEGSKA in the germline V gene (reference sequence). The CDR3 is CSASKTGVLFF. CDR3 in DNA: TGCAGTGCTAGTAAGACAGGGGTGCTGTTTTTT.